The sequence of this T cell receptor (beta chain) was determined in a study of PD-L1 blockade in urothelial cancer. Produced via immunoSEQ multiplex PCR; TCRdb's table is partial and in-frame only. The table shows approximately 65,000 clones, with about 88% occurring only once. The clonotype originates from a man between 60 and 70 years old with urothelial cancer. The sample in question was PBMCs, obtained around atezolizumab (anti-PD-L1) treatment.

The CDR3 sequence is CASSLAQGADTQYF. In nucleotides, the CDR3 is TGTGCCAGCAGCTTAGCTCAGGGGGCAGATACGCAGTATTTT. The rearrangement joins TRBV7-6 to TRBJ2-3; 7 positions match TRBD1. The CDR3 spans 14 residues. Trimming took 0 bases from V and 4 from J; bases not matched to a gene: 1. Germline assignment: CDR1 SGHVS and CDR2 FNYEAQ.